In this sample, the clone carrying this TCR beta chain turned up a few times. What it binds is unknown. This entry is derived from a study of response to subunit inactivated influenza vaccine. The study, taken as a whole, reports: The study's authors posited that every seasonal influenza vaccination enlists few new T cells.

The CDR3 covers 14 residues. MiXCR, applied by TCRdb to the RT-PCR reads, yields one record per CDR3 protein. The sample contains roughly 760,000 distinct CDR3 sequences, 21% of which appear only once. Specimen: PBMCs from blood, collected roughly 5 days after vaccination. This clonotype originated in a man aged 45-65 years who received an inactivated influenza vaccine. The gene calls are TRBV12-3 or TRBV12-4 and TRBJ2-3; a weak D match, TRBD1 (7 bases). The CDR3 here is CHPGGLRGTDTQYF. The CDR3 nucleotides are TGTCACCCAGGGGGTTTGCGGGGAACAGATACGCAGTATTTT.